Below, one TCR beta chain is given with its context. Antigen: not known. This sample is drawn from a study of cytomegalovirus exposure and HLA in healthy donors. Findings and limits, study-wide: As a later analysis revealed, most CMV-associated TCR beta chains appeared HLA-restricted.

PCR was performed using 60 Vbeta and 13 Jbeta primers. This table comes from immunoSEQ multiplex PCR, and its TCRdb copy is limited to in-frame clones, with some not included. The sample records about 160,000 clones, about 75% being singletons. The V and J ends lost 7 bases and 3 bases, in that order; junction bases with no gene match: 4. The germline V gene encodes CDR1 MNHEY and CDR2 SVGAGI. The CDR3 has 13 amino acids. The source material was PBMCs. The J gene is TRBJ2-5, the V gene TRBV6-5, with 8 bases identical to TRBD2. The TCR sequence derives from a woman aged 50 to 60 in good health and CMV-seropositive. The CDR3 loop is CASTPAGEETQYF. DNA of the CDR3: TGTGCCAGCACCCCAGCGGGGGAAGAGACCCAGTACTTC.